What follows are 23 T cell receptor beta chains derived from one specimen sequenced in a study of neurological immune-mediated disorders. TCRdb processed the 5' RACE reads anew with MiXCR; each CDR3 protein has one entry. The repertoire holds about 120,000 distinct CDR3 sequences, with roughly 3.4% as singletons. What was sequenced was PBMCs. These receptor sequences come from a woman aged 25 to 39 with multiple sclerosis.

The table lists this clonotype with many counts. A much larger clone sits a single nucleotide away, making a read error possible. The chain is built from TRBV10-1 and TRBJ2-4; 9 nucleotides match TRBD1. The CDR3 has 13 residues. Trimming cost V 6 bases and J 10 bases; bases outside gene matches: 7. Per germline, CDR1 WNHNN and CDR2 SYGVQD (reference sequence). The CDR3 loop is CASRGTGSKIQYF. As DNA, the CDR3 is TGCGCCAGCAGGGGGACAGGGAGTAAAATTCAGTACTTC.

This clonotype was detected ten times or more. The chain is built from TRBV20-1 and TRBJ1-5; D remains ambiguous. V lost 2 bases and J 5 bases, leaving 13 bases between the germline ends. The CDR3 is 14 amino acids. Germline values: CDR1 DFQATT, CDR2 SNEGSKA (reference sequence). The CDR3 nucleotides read TGCAGTGCTAGAAAAGGCGGTTCGGATCAGCCCCAGCATTTT. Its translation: CSARKGGSDQPQHF.

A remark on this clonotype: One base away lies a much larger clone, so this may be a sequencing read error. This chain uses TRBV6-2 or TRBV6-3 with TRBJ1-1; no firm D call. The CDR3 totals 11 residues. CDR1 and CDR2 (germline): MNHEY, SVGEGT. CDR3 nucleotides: TGTGACAGCAGATACCTCACTGAAGCTTTCTTT. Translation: CDSRYLTEAFF.

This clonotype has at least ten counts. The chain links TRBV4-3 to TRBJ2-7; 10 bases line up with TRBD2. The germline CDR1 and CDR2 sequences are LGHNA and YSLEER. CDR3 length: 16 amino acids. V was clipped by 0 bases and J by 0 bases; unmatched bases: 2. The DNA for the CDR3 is TGCGCCAGCAGCCAAGATAGGACTAGCGGCTCCTACGAGCAGTACTTC. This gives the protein CASSQDRTSGSYEQYF.

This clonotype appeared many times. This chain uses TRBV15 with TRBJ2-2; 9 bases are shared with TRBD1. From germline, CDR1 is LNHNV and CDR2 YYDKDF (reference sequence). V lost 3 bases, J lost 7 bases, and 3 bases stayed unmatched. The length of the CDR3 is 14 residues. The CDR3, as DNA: TGTGCCACCAGCAGGGGACAGGGCGGCGGGGAGCTGTTTTTT. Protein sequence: CATSRGQGGGELFF.

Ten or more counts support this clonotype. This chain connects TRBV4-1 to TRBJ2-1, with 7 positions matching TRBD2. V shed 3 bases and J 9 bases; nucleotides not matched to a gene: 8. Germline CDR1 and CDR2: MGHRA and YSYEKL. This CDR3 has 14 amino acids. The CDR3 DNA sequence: TGCGCCAGCAGCCAGCCGGGACTACCTGGTGAGCAGTTCTTC. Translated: CASSQPGLPGEQFF.

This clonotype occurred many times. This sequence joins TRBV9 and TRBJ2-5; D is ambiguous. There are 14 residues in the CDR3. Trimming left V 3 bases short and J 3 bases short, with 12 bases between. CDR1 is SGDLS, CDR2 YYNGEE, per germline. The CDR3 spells CASSATPQKETQYF. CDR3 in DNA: TGTGCCAGCAGCGCGACTCCCCAGAAAGAGACCCAGTACTTC.

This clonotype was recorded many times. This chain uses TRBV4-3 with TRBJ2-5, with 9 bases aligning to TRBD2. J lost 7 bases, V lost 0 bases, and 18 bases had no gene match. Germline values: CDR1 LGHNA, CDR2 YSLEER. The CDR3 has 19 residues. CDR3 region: CASSQDDPSGGPAGSTQYF. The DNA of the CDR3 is TGCGCCAGCAGCCAAGATGACCCCAGCGGGGGGCCCGCGGGGTCGACCCAGTACTTC.

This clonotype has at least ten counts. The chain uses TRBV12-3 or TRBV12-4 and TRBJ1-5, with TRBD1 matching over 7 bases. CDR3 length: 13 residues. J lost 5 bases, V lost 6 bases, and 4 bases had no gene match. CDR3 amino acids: CASRSRGDQPQHF. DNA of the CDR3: TGTGCCAGCAGAAGCAGGGGGGATCAGCCCCAGCATTTT.

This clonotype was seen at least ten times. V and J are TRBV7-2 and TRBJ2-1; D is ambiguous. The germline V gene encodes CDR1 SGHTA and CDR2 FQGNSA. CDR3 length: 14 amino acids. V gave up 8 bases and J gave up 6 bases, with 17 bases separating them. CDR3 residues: CASGGRYERNEQFF. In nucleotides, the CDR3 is TGTGCCAGCGGTGGGCGATACGAGCGCAATGAGCAGTTCTTC.

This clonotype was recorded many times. CDR3 sequence (DNA): TGTGCCAGCAGCGCCGCGGGGGGGGCATACGAGCAGTACTTC. Protein: CASSAAGGAYEQYF. V gene TRBV9 combines with J gene TRBJ2-7; TRBD2 matches at 9 bases. Germline V CDR1 and CDR2: SGDLS, YYNGEE. V trimming: 3 bases; J trimming: 4 bases; junction bases outside the gene matches: 5. The CDR3 covers 14 residues.

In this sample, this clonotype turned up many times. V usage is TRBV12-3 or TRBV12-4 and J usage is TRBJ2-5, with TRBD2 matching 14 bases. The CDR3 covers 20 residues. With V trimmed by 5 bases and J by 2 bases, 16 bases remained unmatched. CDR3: CASSASGLAGVTVPQETQYF. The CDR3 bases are TGTGCCAGCAGTGCATCGGGACTAGCGGGAGTCACTGTACCGCAAGAGACCCAGTACTTC.

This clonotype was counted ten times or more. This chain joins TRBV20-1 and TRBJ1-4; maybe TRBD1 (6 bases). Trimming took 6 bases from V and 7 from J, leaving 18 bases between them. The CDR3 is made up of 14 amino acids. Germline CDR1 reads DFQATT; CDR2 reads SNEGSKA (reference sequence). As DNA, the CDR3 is TGCAGTGCAGCCAGTCAGGGGAAAGGTGAAAAACTGTTTTTT. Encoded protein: CSAASQGKGEKLFF.

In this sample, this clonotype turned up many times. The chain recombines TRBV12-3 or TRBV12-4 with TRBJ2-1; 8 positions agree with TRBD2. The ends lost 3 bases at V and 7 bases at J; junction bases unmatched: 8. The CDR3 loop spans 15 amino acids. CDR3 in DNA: TGTGCCAGCAGTTTGGTGTTCGGGGGGGGAAATGAGCAGTTCTTC. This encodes CASSLVFGGGNEQFF.

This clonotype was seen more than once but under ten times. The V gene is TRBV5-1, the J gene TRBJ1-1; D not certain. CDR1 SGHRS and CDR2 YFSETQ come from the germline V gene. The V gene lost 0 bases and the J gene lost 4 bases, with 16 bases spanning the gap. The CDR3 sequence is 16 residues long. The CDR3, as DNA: TGCGCCAGCAGCTTGGCCGGGCCTCCAGGCGGCACTGAAGCTTTCTTT. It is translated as CASSLAGPPGGTEAFF.

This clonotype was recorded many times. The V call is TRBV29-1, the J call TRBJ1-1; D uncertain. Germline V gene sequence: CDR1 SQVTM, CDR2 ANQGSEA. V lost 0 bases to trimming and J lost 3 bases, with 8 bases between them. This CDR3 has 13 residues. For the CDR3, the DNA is TGCAGCGTTGAAGACCTCGGACACACTGAAGCTTTCTTT. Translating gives CSVEDLGHTEAFF.

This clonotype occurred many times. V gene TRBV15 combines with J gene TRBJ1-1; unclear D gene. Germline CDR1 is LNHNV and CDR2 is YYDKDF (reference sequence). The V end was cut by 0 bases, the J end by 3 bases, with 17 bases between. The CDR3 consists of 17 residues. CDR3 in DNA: TGTGCCACCAGCAGAGATCTACTTGTAGGGCGGGACACTGAAGCTTTCTTT. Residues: CATSRDLLVGRDTEAFF. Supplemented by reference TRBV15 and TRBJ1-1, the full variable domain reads DAMVIQNPRYQVTQFGKPVTLSCSQTLNHNVMYWYQQKSSQAPKLLFHYYDKDFNNEADTPDNFQSRRPNTSFCFLDIRSPGLGDTAMYLCATSRDLLVGRDTEAFFGQGTRLTVV.

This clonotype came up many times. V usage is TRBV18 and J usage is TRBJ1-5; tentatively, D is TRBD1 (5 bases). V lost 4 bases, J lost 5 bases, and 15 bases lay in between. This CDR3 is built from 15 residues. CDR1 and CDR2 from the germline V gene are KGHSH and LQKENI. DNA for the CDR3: TGTGCCAGCTCACGGTCAGGGTTGGGTGATCAGCCCCAGCATTTT. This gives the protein CASSRSGLGDQPQHF.

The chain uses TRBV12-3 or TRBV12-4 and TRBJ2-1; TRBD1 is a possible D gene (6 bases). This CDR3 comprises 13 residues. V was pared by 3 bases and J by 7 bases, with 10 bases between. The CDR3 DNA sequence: TGTGCCAGCAGTTTCCGAACAGGGAATGAGCAGTTCTTC. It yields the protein CASSFRTGNEQFF.

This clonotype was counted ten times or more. The CDR3 sequence: CASWRTGSFFGYTF. CDR3 bases: TGTGCCAGCTGGCGGACAGGCTCTTTTTTTGGCTACACCTTC. V is TRBV18 and J is TRBJ1-2; TRBD1 matches 7 bases. CDR1 and CDR2 (germline): KGHSH, LQKENI. V gave up 7 bases and J gave up 7 bases; unmatched junction bases: 12. The CDR3 contains 14 residues.

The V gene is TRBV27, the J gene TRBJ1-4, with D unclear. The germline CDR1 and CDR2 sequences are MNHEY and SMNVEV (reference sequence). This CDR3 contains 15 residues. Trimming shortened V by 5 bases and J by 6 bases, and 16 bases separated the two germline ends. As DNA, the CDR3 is TGTGCCAGCAGTCACTCGCCCGGACGGGATGAAAAACTGTTTTTT. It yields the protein CASSHSPGRDEKLFF.

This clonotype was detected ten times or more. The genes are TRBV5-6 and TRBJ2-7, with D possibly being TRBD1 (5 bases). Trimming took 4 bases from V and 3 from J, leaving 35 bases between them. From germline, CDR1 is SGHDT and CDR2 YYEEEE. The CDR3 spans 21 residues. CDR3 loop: CASSRRVAEYGRATHLYEQYF. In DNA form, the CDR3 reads TGTGCCAGCAGCAGAAGAGTTGCGGAGTATGGCAGGGCCACTCACCTCTACGAGCAGTACTTC.

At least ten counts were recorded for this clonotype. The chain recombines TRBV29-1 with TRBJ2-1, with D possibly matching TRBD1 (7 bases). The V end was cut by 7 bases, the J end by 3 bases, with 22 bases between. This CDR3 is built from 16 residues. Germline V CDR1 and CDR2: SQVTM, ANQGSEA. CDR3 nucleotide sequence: TGCAGCGCTCCAGGGGGGTCGGGACAGAGCTACAATGAGCAGTTCTTC. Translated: CSAPGGSGQSYNEQFF.